A selection of T cell receptor beta chains follows, all from one sample in a study of shared clonotypes between healthy human individuals. TCRdb's copy holds only in-frame clones and misses some; the assay was immunoSEQ multiplex PCR. The sample yields more than 1.2 million clones, less than 99% seen once. Sample: naive CD4+ T cells sorted from blood. The receptors were gathered from a man in his thirties or forties in good health. Both conserved end residues are part of each CDR3. A D gene is named only where the DNA matches it firmly. Size values are once, few and many counts, or a class for expanded clones, and some rows have none.

j_call,d_call,v_call,clone_size,cdr3_aa,cdr3_nt
TRBJ2-3,TRBD2,TRBV4-1,-,CASSQDSGRAFGTDTQYF,TGCGCCAGCAGCCAAGACAGCGGGAGGGCCTTTGGGACAGATACGCAGTATTTT
TRBJ2-5,-,TRBV7-9,once,CASSLMGFGETQYF,TGTGCCAGCAGCCTCATGGGGTTCGGAGAGACCCAGTACTTC
TRBJ2-7,TRBD2,TRBV7-2,-,CASSLVAGRYEQYF,TGTGCCAGCAGCTTAGTAGCGGGAAGATACGAGCAGTACTTC
TRBJ2-2,-,TRBV28,-,CASSLGVFFTGELFF,TGTGCCAGCAGTTTGGGGGTCTTCTTCACCGGGGAGCTGTTTTTT
TRBJ2-2,TRBD2,TRBV9,-,CASSSGTPTGELFF,TGTGCCAGCAGCAGCGGGACTCCCACCGGGGAGCTGTTTTTT
TRBJ2-7,-,TRBV9,-,CASSVEDFGGEQYF,TGTGCCAGCAGCGTAGAAGACTTTGGGGGAGAGCAGTACTTC
TRBJ1-2,TRBD1,TRBV2,-,CASSDPDRGPGYTF,TGTGCCAGCAGTGATCCCGACAGGGGGCCAGGCTACACCTTC
TRBJ2-7,TRBD1,TRBV29-1,-,CSGGQASYEQYF,TGCAGCGGGGGACAGGCCTCCTACGAGCAGTACTTC
TRBJ2-7,TRBD1,TRBV28,-,CASSLDRVVLEQYF,TGTGCCAGCAGTTTGGACAGGGTCGTTCTCGAGCAGTACTTC
TRBJ1-3,-,TRBV5-1,-,CASSLNERNTIYF,TGCGCCAGCAGCTTGAATGAGCGGAACACCATATATTTT
TRBJ1-2,-,TRBV7-2,-,CASSRSGVGRNYGYTF,TGTGCCAGCAGCCGATCTGGGGTCGGACGGAACTATGGCTACACCTTC
TRBJ1-2,-,TRBV28,-,CASSRYGYTF,TGTGCCAGCAGTCGATATGGCTACACCTTC
TRBJ2-3,TRBD2,TRBV9,once,CASSVDPPGGRADTQYF,TGTGCCAGCAGCGTAGATCCACCGGGAGGGAGGGCAGATACGCAGTATTTT
TRBJ2-3,TRBD2,TRBV7-9,once,CASSSLGRGPQDTQYF,TGTGCCAGCAGCTCCCTGGGGAGGGGACCCCAAGATACGCAGTATTTT
TRBJ2-5,-,TRBV29-1,-,CSVEVASRGAQYF,TGCAGCGTTGAAGTTGCCTCACGCGGGGCCCAGTACTTC
TRBJ2-5,TRBD1,TRBV12-5,once,CASGLDPLDRDSCKETQYF,TGTGCTAGTGGTTTGGACCCATTGGACCGGGACAGTTGCAAAGAGACCCAGTACTTC
TRBJ1-1,TRBD1,TRBV6-1,-,CASSPGQGNTEAFF,TGTGCCAGCAGTCCGGGACAGGGGAACACTGAAGCTTTCTTT
TRBJ2-5,-,TRBV5-1,-,CASSLRGPPETQYF,TGCGCCAGCAGCTTGCGAGGTCCACCAGAGACCCAGTACTTC
TRBJ2-3,-,TRBV18,-,CASSSGTRTDTQYF,TGTGCCAGCTCAAGTGGGACGAGAACAGATACGCAGTATTTT
TRBJ2-5,TRBD2,TRBV15,-,CATSRGPSGSGETQYF,TGTGCCACCAGCAGAGGACCTAGCGGAAGCGGGGAGACCCAGTACTTC
TRBJ2-1,TRBD2,TRBV7-2,once,CASSLLPSGMYNEQFF,TGTGCCAGCAGCTTACTGCCTAGCGGGATGTACAATGAGCAGTTCTTC
TRBJ2-7,-,TRBV23-1,-,CASSPRGCFSYEQYF,TGCGCCAGCAGTCCGAGAGGATGTTTCTCCTACGAGCAGTACTTC
TRBJ2-5,-,TRBV10-3,-,CAIRNNQETQYF,TGTGCCATCAGGAATAACCAAGAGACCCAGTACTTC
TRBJ2-2,-,TRBV5-1,-,CASSASDTGELFF,TGCGCCAGCAGCGCTTCGGATACCGGGGAGCTGTTTTTT
TRBJ2-6,-,TRBV15,-,CATSMDGLSGANVLTF,TGTGCCACCAGCATGGACGGTTTATCTGGGGCCAACGTCCTGACTTTC
TRBJ2-7,-,TRBV19,-,CARPNSPAGYDNEQYF,TGTGCCAGACCAAATAGTCCCGCGGGGTATGATAACGAGCAGTACTTC
TRBJ2-1,-,TRBV30,-,CAWDGNYAHEQFF,TGTGCCTGGGATGGGAACTACGCTCATGAGCAGTTCTTC
TRBJ1-2,-,TRBV7-9,-,CASSVMTGPGYTF,TGTGCCAGCAGCGTCATGACAGGCCCTGGCTACACCTTC
TRBJ1-3,TRBD1,TRBV5-1,-,CASRGQGGNTIYF,TGCGCCAGCAGAGGACAGGGTGGAAACACCATATATTTT
TRBJ2-1,TRBD2,TRBV5-1,-,CASKGASGLRNPDNEQFF,TGCGCCAGCAAGGGTGCTAGCGGTCTTCGGAACCCAGACAATGAGCAGTTCTTC
TRBJ2-3,-,TRBV7-6,-,CASSPPGALTDTQYF,TGTGCCAGCAGCCCCCCCGGGGCACTCACAGATACGCAGTATTTT
TRBJ2-2,-,TRBV5-5,-,CASSSIWGTGELFF,TGTGCCAGCAGCTCTATATGGGGGACCGGGGAGCTGTTTTTT